This record concerns one TCR beta chain sequence. Its antigen is not known. The sample originates from a study of shared clonotypes between healthy human individuals. Study conclusions and caveats: Blood was the sole source, and tissue repertoires probably differ.

The CDR3 sequence is 14 residues long. Germline CDR1 reads SGDLS; CDR2 reads YYNGEE. V gave up 0 bases and J gave up 0 bases, with 7 bases separating them. Researchers ran the assay at a deep level. Profiling relied on immunoSEQ multiplex PCR, and the TCRdb table lists in-frame clones only, not all of them. The repertoire holds 2 million to 3 million clones, with more than 85% as singletons. V is TRBV9 and J is TRBJ2-7, with D unresolved. Sequenced input: naive CD4+ T cells from PBMCs. Regarding subset: CD45RA+ positively selected. The TCR comes from a man between 18 and 29 years old in good health. Some clones in this sample may be carry-over from other donors' samples. This CDR3 is CASSVDLASYEQYF. CDR3 DNA sequence: TGTGCCAGCAGCGTAGACCTGGCCTCCTACGAGCAGTACTTC.